This T cell receptor beta chain is drawn from a study of T-cell reconstitution after alpha-beta-depleted transplantation in children. A TCRbeta library incorporating unique molecular identifiers was prepared. One entry per CDR3 protein results from TCRdb running MiXCR on the PCR reads. The sample shows some 550,000 distinct CDR3 sequences, roughly 23% of them seen only once. This clonotype was found a few times. Antigen: not known. Study-wide findings and caveats: One year post-transplant, T-cell counts and diversity were largely derived from T cells produced anew. Two months or so post-transplant, alpha-beta T cells reportedly derived from several hundred expanded graft clones. After transplant, high TCRbeta diversity at day 60 in some patients arose from surviving recipient T cells and thymic progenitors.

Sample: PBMCs, mostly from graft donor cells, taken 360 days after TCRalphabeta/CD19-depleted stem cell transplant. This TCR was sampled from a boy younger than two who had a stem cell transplant for acute myeloid leukemia, so the T cells may come from the graft donor.

DNA for the CDR3: TGTGCCAGCAGCGAAATAAGGACATACTATGGCTACACCTTC. Translated: CASSEIRTYYGYTF. The chain combines TRBV11-2 with TRBJ1-2; tentative D call: TRBD1 (5 bases). The V end was cut by 5 bases, the J end by 3 bases, with 13 bases between. Looked up from germline, CDR1 is SGHAT and CDR2 is FQNNGV. The CDR3 runs 14 residues.